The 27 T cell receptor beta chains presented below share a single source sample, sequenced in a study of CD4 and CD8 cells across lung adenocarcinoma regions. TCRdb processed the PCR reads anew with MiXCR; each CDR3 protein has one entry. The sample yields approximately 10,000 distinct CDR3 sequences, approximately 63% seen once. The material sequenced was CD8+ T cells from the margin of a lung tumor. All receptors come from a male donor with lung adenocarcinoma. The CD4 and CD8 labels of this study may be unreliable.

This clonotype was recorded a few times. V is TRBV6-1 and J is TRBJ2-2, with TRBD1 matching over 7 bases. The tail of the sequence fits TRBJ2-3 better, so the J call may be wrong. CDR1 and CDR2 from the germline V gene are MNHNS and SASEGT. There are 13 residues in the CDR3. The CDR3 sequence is CASNRGGTGEQYF. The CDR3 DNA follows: TGTGCCAGCAACAGGGGCGGTACCGGGGAGCAGTATTTT.

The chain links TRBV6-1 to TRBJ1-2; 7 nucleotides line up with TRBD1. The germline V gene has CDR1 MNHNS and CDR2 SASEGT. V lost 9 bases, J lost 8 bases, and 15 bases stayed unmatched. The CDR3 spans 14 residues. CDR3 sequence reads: CASQLRTGGSGYTF. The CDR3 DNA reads TGTGCCAGTCAACTACGGACAGGAGGGAGCGGCTACACCTTC.

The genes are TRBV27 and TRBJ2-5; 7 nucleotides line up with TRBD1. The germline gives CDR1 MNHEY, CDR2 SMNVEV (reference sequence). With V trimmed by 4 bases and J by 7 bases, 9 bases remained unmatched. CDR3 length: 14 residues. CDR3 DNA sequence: TGTGCCAGCAGTTGGGACAGCGTATTAGGGACCCAGTACTTC. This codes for CASSWDSVLGTQYF.

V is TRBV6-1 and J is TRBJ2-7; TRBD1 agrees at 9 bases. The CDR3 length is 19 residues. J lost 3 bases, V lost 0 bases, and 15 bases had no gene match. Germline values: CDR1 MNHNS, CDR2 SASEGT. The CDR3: CASSEAEGTGSLSIYEQYF. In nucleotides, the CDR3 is TGTGCCAGCAGTGAAGCCGAGGGGACAGGGTCGCTATCTATCTACGAGCAGTACTTC.

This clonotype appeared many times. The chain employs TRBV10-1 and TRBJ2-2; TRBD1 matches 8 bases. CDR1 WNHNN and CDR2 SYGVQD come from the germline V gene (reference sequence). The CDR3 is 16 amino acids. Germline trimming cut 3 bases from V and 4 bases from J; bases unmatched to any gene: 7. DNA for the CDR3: TGCGCCAGCAGTGAAGCCGGGACAGGACTCACCGGGGAGCTGTTTTTT. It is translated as CASSEAGTGLTGELFF.

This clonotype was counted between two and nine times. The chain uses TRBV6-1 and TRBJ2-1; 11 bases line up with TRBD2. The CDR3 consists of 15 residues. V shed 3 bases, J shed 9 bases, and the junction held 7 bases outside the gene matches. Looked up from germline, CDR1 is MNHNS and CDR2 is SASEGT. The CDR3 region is CASSEGSGGAGEQFF. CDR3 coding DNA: TGTGCCAGCAGTGAGGGTAGCGGGGGGGCGGGTGAGCAGTTCTTC.

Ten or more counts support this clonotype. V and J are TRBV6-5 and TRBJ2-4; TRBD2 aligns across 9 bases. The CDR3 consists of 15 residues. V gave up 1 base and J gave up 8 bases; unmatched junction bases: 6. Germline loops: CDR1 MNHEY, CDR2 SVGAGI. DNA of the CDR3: TGTGCCAGCAGTTACTGCAGCGGGAGGTTCTACATTCAGTACTTC. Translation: CASSYCSGRFYIQYF.

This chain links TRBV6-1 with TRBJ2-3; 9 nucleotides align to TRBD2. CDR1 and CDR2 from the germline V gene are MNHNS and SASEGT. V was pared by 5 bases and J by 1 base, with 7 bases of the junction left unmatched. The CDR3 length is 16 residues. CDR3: CASSPLASGGTDTQYF. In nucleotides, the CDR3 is TGTGCCAGCAGTCCACTAGCTAGCGGGGGCACAGATACGCAGTATTTT.

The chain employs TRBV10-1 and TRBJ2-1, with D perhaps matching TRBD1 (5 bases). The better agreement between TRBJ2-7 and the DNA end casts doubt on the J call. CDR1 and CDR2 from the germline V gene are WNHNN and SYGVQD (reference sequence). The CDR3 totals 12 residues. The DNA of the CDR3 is TGCGCCAGCAGTGACAGGGAAACGGCGCAGTACTTC. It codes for CASSDRETAQYF.

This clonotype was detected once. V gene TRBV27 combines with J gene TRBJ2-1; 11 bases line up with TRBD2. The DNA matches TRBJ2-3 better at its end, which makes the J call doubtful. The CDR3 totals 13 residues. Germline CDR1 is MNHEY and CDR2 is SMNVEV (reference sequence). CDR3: CASTLAGGNEQYF. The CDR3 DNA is TGTGCCAGCACCTTAGCGGGAGGGAATGAGCAGTATTTT.

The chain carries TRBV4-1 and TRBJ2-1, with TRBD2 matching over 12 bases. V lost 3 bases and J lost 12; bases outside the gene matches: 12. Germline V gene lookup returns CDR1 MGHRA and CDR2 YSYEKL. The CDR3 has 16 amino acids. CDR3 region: CASSHEGLAGHPGQFF. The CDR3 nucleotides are TGCGCCAGCAGCCATGAGGGACTAGCGGGCCATCCGGGGCAGTTCTTC.

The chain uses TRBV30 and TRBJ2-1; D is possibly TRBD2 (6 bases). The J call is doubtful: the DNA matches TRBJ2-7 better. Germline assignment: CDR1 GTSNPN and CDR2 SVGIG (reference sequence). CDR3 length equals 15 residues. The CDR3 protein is CAWTRPGRSTYEQYF. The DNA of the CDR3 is TGTGCCTGGACCCGACCGGGGAGGAGTACCTACGAGCAGTACTTC.

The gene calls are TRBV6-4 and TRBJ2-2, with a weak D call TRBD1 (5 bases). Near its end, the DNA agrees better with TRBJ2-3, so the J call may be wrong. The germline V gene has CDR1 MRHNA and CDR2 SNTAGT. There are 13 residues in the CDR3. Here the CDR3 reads CASQGPSTEEQYF. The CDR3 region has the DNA TGTGCCAGCCAGGGTCCGAGCACCGAGGAGCAGTATTTT.

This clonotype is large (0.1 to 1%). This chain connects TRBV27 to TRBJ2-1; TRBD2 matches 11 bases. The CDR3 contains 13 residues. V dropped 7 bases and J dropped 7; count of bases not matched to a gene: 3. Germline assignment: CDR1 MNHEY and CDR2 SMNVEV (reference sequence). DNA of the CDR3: TGTGCCAGCACCTTAGCGGGAGGGAATGAGCAGTTCTTC. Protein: CASTLAGGNEQFF.

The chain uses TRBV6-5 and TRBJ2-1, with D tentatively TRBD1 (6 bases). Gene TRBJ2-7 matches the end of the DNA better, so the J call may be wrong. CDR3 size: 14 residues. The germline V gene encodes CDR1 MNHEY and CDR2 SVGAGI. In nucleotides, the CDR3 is TGTGCCAGCAGTTCCCCCGGGACAAACTACGAGCAGTACTTC. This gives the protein CASSSPGTNYEQYF.

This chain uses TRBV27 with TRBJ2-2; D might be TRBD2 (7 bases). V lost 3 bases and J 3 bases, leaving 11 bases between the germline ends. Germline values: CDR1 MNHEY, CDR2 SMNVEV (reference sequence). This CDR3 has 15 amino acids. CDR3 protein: CASSFGGPDTGELFF. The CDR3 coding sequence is TGTGCCAGCAGTTTCGGGGGGCCGGACACCGGGGAGCTGTTTTTT.

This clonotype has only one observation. The CDR3 DNA reads TGCGCCAGCAGCCCGGGTTTGGGGGGGATTCGGGTGCAGTTCTTC. As protein: CASSPGLGGIRVQFF. This chain uses TRBV4-1 with TRBJ2-1; 7 bases match TRBD2. V lost 4 bases, J lost 12 bases, and 15 bases stayed unmatched. There are 15 residues in the CDR3. In germline, CDR1 is MGHRA, CDR2 YSYEKL.

CDR3: CASRSPEREFNEQYF. The DNA of the CDR3 is TGTGCCAGCAGGAGCCCCGAGCGGGAGTTCAATGAGCAGTACTTC. The V call is TRBV27, the J call TRBJ2-5, with TRBD2 identical over 8 bases. V was clipped by 6 bases and J by 11 bases; unmatched bases: 17. From germline, CDR1 is MNHEY and CDR2 SMNVEV (reference sequence). The CDR3 is 15 amino acids.

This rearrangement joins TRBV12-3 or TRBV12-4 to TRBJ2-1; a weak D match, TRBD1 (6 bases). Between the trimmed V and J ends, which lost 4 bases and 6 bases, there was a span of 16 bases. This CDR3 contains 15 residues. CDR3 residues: CASSSEGVWGNEQFF. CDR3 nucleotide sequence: TGTGCCAGCAGTTCCGAGGGGGTATGGGGCAATGAGCAGTTCTTC.

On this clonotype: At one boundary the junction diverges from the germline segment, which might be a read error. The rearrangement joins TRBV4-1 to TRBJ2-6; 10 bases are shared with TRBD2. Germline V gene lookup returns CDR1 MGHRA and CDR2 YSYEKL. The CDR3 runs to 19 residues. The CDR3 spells CASSHLGLADISGAYVLTF. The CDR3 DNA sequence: TGCGCCAGCAGCCACTTAGGACTAGCGGACATCTCTGGGGCCTACGTGCTGACCTTC.

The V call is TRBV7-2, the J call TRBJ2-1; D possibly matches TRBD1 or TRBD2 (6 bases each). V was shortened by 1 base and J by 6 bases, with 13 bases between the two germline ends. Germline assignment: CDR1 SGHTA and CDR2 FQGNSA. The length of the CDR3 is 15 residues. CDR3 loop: CASSLGVGGLNEQFF. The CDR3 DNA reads TGTGCCAGCAGCTTAGGGGTCGGGGGCCTCAATGAGCAGTTCTTC.

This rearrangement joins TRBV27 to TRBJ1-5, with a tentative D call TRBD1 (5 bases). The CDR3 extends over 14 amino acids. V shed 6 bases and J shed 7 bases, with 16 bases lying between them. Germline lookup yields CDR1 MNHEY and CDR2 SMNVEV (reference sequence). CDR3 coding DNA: TGTGCCAGCAGCCCGGGGGTAAATAAGCAGCCCCAGCATTTT. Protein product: CASSPGVNKQPQHF.

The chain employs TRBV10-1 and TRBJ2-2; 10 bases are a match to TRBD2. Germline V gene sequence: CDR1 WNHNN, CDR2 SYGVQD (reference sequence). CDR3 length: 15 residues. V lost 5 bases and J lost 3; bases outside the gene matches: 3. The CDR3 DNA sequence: TGCGCCAGCAGTCCAAGCGGGAGGGACACCGGGGAGCTGTTTTTT. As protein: CASSPSGRDTGELFF.

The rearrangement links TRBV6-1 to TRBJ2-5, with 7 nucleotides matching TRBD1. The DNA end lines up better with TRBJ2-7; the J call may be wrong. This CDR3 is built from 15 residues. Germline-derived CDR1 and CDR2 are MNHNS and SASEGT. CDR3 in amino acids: CASNRDRSNSYEQYF. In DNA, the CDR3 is TGTGCCAGCAATCGGGACAGATCTAACTCCTACGAGCAGTACTTC.

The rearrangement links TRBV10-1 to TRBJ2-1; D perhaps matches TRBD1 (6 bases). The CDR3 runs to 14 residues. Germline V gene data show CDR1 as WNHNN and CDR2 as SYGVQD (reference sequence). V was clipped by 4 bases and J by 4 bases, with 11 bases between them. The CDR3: CASSGGQIYNEQFF. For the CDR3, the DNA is TGCGCCAGCAGTGGTGGACAGATATACAATGAGCAGTTCTTC.

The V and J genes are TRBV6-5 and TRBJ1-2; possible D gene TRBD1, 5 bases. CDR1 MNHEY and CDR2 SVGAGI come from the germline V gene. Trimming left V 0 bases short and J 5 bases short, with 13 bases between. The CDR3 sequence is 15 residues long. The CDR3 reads CASSYSGGGSYGYTF. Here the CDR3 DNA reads TGTGCCAGCAGTTACTCTGGCGGGGGATCATATGGCTACACCTTC.

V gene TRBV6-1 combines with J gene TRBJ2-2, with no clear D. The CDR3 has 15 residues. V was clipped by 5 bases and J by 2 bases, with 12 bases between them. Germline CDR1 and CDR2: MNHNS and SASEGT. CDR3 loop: CASSSARINTGELFF. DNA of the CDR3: TGTGCCAGCAGTAGCGCTAGAATAAACACCGGGGAGCTGTTTTTT.